This T cell receptor beta chain was identified in a study of shared clonotypes between healthy human individuals. Overall study findings and caveats: Represented diversity (both genetic and exposure-history) was limited by the small number of donors.

This CDR3 is built from 14 residues. Looked up from germline, CDR1 is MGHRA and CDR2 is YSYEKL. Trimming pared 1 base from V and 3 bases from J, leaving 10 bases between. In the naive CD8 group, cells lacked CD45RO and were positively selected for CCR7, so terminally differentiated effector memory CD45RA+ cells were left out. About this clone: No antigen is known for it.

Some clones are missing from TCRdb's copy, which holds only in-frame ones; the method was immunoSEQ multiplex PCR. The table shows 1.5 million to 2.5 million clones, with about 95% occurring only once. This TCR was sampled from a man aged 18 to 29 in good health. The V gene is TRBV4-1, the J gene TRBJ2-7; D is unresolved. Sequences were obtained from naive CD8+ T cells sorted from blood. CDR3 sequence (DNA): TGCGCCAGCAGCCAAGGTGGCAGTCACTACGAGCAGTACTTC. This translates into CASSQGGSHYEQYF.